The rows below give T cell receptor beta chains drawn from one sample of a study of blood T cell repertoires in COVID-19. Profiled with immunoSEQ multiplex PCR; TCRdb holds only in-frame clones, not every one. The sample lists roughly 49,000 clones, more than 90% occurring once. Sequenced input: peripheral blood. The origin of the receptors is a woman aged 80 or older with acute or convalescent COVID-19. CDR3s include the opening cysteine and the closing phenylalanine or tryptophan. A D gene is named only where the DNA matches it firmly. The size field is filled for only some rows; it gives once, few, many or a size class.

abundance,j_gene,d_gene,v_gene,CDR3nt,CDR3aa
NA,TRBJ2-2,TRBD2,TRBV4-1,TGCGCCAGCAGCCCTCGCCTAGCGGGACCGGCGAACACCGGGGAGCTGTTTTTT,CASSPRLAGPANTGELFF
NA,TRBJ2-3,NA,TRBV29-1,TGCAGCGTTGAAGTTGGCGGTAGCACAGATACGCAGTATTTT,CSVEVGGSTDTQYF
NA,TRBJ1-3,TRBD1,TRBV29-1,TGCAGCGCCTGGGGACAGGGCTCTGGAAACACCATATATTTT,CSAWGQGSGNTIYF
NA,TRBJ2-1,TRBD2,TRBV9,TGTGCCAGCAGCGTAGGCCTGGGGACTAGCGGCTATGAGCAGTTCTTC,CASSVGLGTSGYEQFF
NA,TRBJ2-3,TRBD2,TRBV5-4,TGTGCCAGCAGCTTGGCGGGAGGGCGAAGTGGCACAGATACGCAGTATTTT,CASSLAGGRSGTDTQYF
NA,TRBJ2-5,TRBD2,TRBV27,TGTGCCAGCAGTCCCCTCGGACTAGCGGGAGTCGGAGAGACCCAGTACTTC,CASSPLGLAGVGETQYF
NA,TRBJ1-5,NA,TRBV23-1,TGCGCCAGCAGTCAATCCCAGGGTAATCAGCCCCAGCATTTT,CASSQSQGNQPQHF
NA,TRBJ1-2,TRBD1,TRBV30,TGTGCCTGGAGTGACAGGGGATTTCTGAATGGCTACACCTTC,CAWSDRGFLNGYTF
NA,TRBJ1-5,TRBD1,TRBV19,TGTGCCAGTAGTAGCGGACAGGGGATCGGGTCGCCCCAGCATTTT,CASSSGQGIGSPQHF
NA,TRBJ2-2,NA,TRBV2,TGTGCCAGCAGTGAGGCCAGGCGATACACCGGGGAGCTGTTTTTT,CASSEARRYTGELFF
few,TRBJ2-3,NA,TRBV12-3/TRBV12-4,TGTGCCAGCAGAAGGGACAACACAGATACGCAGTATTTT,CASRRDNTDTQYF
NA,TRBJ1-2,TRBD1,TRBV6-2/TRBV6-3,TGTGCCAGCAGTCGCTCTTACGACAGGGACGGCTACACCTTC,CASSRSYDRDGYTF
NA,TRBJ2-7,TRBD2,TRBV7-8,TGTGCCAGCAGCTCCTCGGGACTAGGGCACGAGCAGTACTTC,CASSSSGLGHEQYF
NA,TRBJ2-2,TRBD1,TRBV6-2/TRBV6-3,TGTGCCAGCAGTTATTCCCGACCGGGACAGGGGATCGGGGAGCTGTTTTTT,CASSYSRPGQGIGELFF
NA,TRBJ2-1,TRBD2,TRBV5-6,TGTGCCAGCAGACTGGGACTAGCGGGCAATGAGCAGTTCTTC,CASRLGLAGNEQFF
NA,TRBJ2-1,TRBD2,TRBV6-2/TRBV6-3,TGTGCCAGCACCCCGGGACTAGCGGGAGGGCGTGGGAACTACAATGAGCAGTTCTTC,CASTPGLAGGRGNYNEQFF
NA,TRBJ1-3,NA,TRBV5-1,TGCGCCAGCAGCTTGGAATCAGGGGCGCATGGAAACACCATATATTTT,CASSLESGAHGNTIYF
NA,TRBJ2-1,NA,TRBV5-4,TGTGCCAGCAGCTTTCCCGGAGACAATGAGCAGTTCTTC,CASSFPGDNEQFF
once,TRBJ2-7,TRBD1,TRBV9,TGTGCCAGCAGCGCCCGACAGGGTAGCTACGAGCAGTACTTC,CASSARQGSYEQYF
NA,TRBJ1-3,NA,TRBV10-3,TGTGCCATCAGTGAAATGGGGCAGGGAATAACTGGAAACACCATATATTTT,CAISEMGQGITGNTIYF
NA,TRBJ1-4,NA,TRBV6-5,TGTGCCAGCAGCGTCCAGGTGGGAACTAATGAAAAACTGTTTTTT,CASSVQVGTNEKLFF
once,TRBJ1-2,TRBD1,TRBV6-1,TGTGCCAGCAGTGCGCGAGGGACAGGGGACGTATATGGCTACACCTTC,CASSARGTGDVYGYTF
NA,TRBJ2-3,TRBD2,TRBV24-1,TGTGCCACCAGTGATTCCGCGGGAGGTGGGGCAGATACGCAGTATTTT,CATSDSAGGGADTQYF
NA,TRBJ2-5,NA,TRBV27,TGTGCCAGCAGTTTAAGAGGGCAAGAGACCCAGTACTTC,CASSLRGQETQYF
NA,TRBJ2-5,TRBD1,TRBV27,TGTGCCAGCAGACGACCAGGGGACAGGGGGCCCGAGACCCAGTACTTC,CASRRPGDRGPETQYF
NA,TRBJ2-7,TRBD2,TRBV4-1,TGCGCCAGCAGCTACGGACTAGCGGGCCACTACGAGCAGTACTTC,CASSYGLAGHYEQYF
few,TRBJ2-7,TRBD1,TRBV2,TGTGCCAGCAGCCAACAGGGGGCCGTCTACGAGCAGTACTTC,CASSQQGAVYEQYF
NA,TRBJ1-4,TRBD1,TRBV4-3,TGCGCCAGCAGCCAAGGGCAGGGGGATGAAAAACTGTTTTTT,CASSQGQGDEKLFF
NA,TRBJ1-4,NA,TRBV5-1,TGCGCCAGCAGCCGAAGGACAGCCAGCTTATCAACTAATGAAAAACTGTTTTTT,CASSRRTASLSTNEKLFF
NA,TRBJ1-4,TRBD1,TRBV19,TGTGCCAGTAGTGATACAGGGGGAAACAATGAAAAACTGTTTTTT,CASSDTGGNNEKLFF